One sample yielded the 21 T cell receptor beta chains listed below, sequenced in a study of beta chain features in type 1 diabetes. Expressed TCRB transcripts were sequenced after all isolated RNA was converted to cDNA. TCRdb's table, derived via immunoSEQ multiplex PCR, lists solely in-frame clones and lacks some. The sample yields 200,000 to 250,000 clones, 27% seen once. What was sequenced was central memory CD4+ T cells from blood. These receptors all come from a man aged 25 to 40 in good health.

Worth noting for this clone: A much larger clone differs from this one at a single base, so this may be a read error. This CDR3 is also generated by other DNA sequences in the sample. The chain couples TRBV7-2 to TRBJ2-5; 7 nucleotides agree with TRBD1. CDR1 and CDR2 (germline): SGHTA, FQGNSA. The CDR3 covers 14 residues. J lost 2 bases, V lost 5 bases, and 5 bases had no gene match. The CDR3 sequence: CASSLGQVQETQYF. The CDR3 nucleotides are TGTGCCAGCAGCCTAGGACAGGTGCAAGAGACCCAGTACTTC.

This clone was counted between two and nine times. The chain uses TRBV7-9 and TRBJ2-7; D is undetermined. The CDR3 contains 14 residues. CDR1 SEHNR and CDR2 FQNEAQ come from the germline V gene (reference sequence). The V end lost 1 base, the J end lost 5 bases, and 12 bases lay between the germline ends. CDR3 in amino acids: CASSLDRVEDEQYF. The CDR3 region has the DNA TGTGCCAGCAGCTTAGATAGGGTTGAGGACGAGCAGTACTTC. Full variable domain (outside the CDR3, taken from reference TRBV7-9 and TRBJ2-7): DTGVSQNPRHKITKRGQNVTFRCDPISEHNRLYWYRQTLGQGPEFLTYFQNEAQLEKSRLLSDRFSAERPKGSFSTLEIQRTEQGDSAMYLCASSLDRVEDEQYFGPGTRLTVT.

In its sample, this clone was seen a few times. V is TRBV28 and J is TRBJ2-4; no reliable D call. The CDR3 has 14 residues. Trimming pared 3 bases from V and 2 bases from J, leaving 8 bases between. Germline CDR1 is MDHEN and CDR2 is SYDVKM. CDR3 sequence reads: CASSLGSSKNIQYF. The DNA of the CDR3 is TGTGCCAGCAGTTTGGGCAGTTCCAAAAACATTCAGTACTTC.

This clone was counted a few times. This chain connects TRBV14 to TRBJ1-2; D is ambiguous. CDR1 is SGHDN, CDR2 FVKESK, per germline. The CDR3 loop spans 12 amino acids. Trimming stripped 6 bases from V and 8 bases from J, with 13 bases between. CDR3 sequence (DNA): TGTGCCAGCAGATCCGAGGTCTACGGCTACACCTTC. As protein: CASRSEVYGYTF.

To note about this clone: Other DNA sequences of this sample code for an identical CDR3. The chain uses TRBV11-2 and TRBJ2-5; D is ambiguous. The ends were cut back, 8 bases at V and 5 bases at J, with 9 bases in the middle. Germline loops: CDR1 SGHAT, CDR2 FQNNGV. This CDR3 is built from 11 residues. The CDR3 sequence: CASGLGETQYF. CDR3 nucleotide sequence: TGTGCCAGCGGTCTTGGGGAGACCCAGTACTTC.

The chain has TRBV27 and TRBJ2-7; 10 bases are a match to TRBD1. The germline V gene has CDR1 MNHEY and CDR2 SMNVEV (reference sequence). This CDR3 comprises 15 residues. V dropped 3 bases and J dropped 1; count of bases not matched to a gene: 3. CDR3 sequence (DNA): TGTGCCAGCAGTTTCCGGGACAGGGGTTCCTACGAGCAGTACTTC. Translated, it gives CASSFRDRGSYEQYF.

The chain recombines TRBV7-2 with TRBJ2-3, with 8 bases lining up with TRBD2. The junction had 6 bases not matched to a gene; V was cut back by 0 bases and J by 4 bases. CDR1 is SGHTA and CDR2 is FQGNSA in the germline V gene. The length of the CDR3 is 16 residues. The CDR3 DNA reads as TGTGCCAGCAGCTTAGCTGCGGGGGGCAAAGCAGATACGCAGTATTTT. Encoded protein: CASSLAAGGKADTQYF.

The chain has TRBV5-1 and TRBJ2-3; no definite D call. Trimming pared 0 bases from V and 4 bases from J, leaving 9 bases between. The V gene's germline CDR1 is SGHRS and CDR2 YFSETQ. There are 14 residues in the CDR3. CDR3 residues: CASSLVAAPDTQYF. The CDR3 nucleotides are TGCGCCAGCAGCTTGGTCGCCGCACCAGATACGCAGTATTTT.

The genes are TRBV9 and TRBJ2-5; D is unclear. V lost 1 base to trimming and J lost 1 base, with 8 bases between them. CDR1 is SGDLS and CDR2 is YYNGEE in the germline V gene. CDR3 length: 14 residues. CDR3 DNA sequence: TGTGCCAGCAGCGTATACGGGCTCCAAGAGACCCAGTACTTC. This encodes CASSVYGLQETQYF.

The V and J genes are TRBV25-1 and TRBJ2-1; 14 bases match TRBD2. CDR1 is MGHDK, CDR2 SYGVNS, per germline. There are 15 residues in the CDR3. Trimming at V came to 5 bases and at J to 9 bases, leaving 6 bases not matched to a gene. The chain's CDR3 is CASSRGLAGVGEQFF. The CDR3 DNA reads TGTGCCAGCAGTAGGGGACTAGCGGGAGTCGGTGAGCAGTTCTTC.

The chain joins TRBV7-9 to TRBJ2-2; D remains ambiguous. V lost 3 bases and J lost 6, with 11 bases in between. This CDR3 has 14 amino acids. Germline CDR1 reads SEHNR; CDR2 reads FQNEAQ (reference sequence). DNA for the CDR3: TGTGCCAGCAGCTTTTTGTCCAGTGCCGGGGAGCTGTTTTTT. Amino acid sequence: CASSFLSSAGELFF.

The chain recombines TRBV28 with TRBJ2-1; 8 nucleotides agree with TRBD1. J lost 7 bases, V lost 4 bases, and 6 bases had no gene match. CDR1 and CDR2 (germline): MDHEN, SYDVKM. The CDR3 extends over 14 amino acids. Here the CDR3 DNA reads TGTGCCAGCAGTTCGGGACAGGTAAAGAATGAGCAGTTCTTC. This sequence encodes CASSSGQVKNEQFF.

The V gene is TRBV30, the J gene TRBJ1-2, with 7 bases matching TRBD1. Germline-derived CDR1 and CDR2 are GTSNPN and SVGIG (reference sequence). The CDR3 length is 15 residues. V was pared by 6 bases and J by 6 bases, with 16 bases of the junction left unmatched. CDR3 bases: TGTGCCTGCTCCAGGGGGAGGAGTGTGTTTGATGGCTACACCTTC. Its protein product is CACSRGRSVFDGYTF.

This clone has just a few counts. The CDR3 sequence is CASSLQGTNEKLFF. The CDR3 coding sequence is TGCGCCAGCAGCCTACAGGGAACTAATGAAAAACTGTTTTTT. V is TRBV4-1 and J is TRBJ1-4, with TRBD1 as a possible D gene (6 bases). This CDR3 is built from 14 residues. The V end was cut by 4 bases, the J end by 1 base, with 7 bases between. Per the germline V gene, CDR1 is MGHRA and CDR2 is YSYEKL.

The chain has TRBV6-1 and TRBJ1-1, with unresolved D. From germline, CDR1 is MNHNS and CDR2 SASEGT. Trimming cost V 3 bases and J 0 bases, with 11 bases left between them. This CDR3 region has 15 residues. DNA for the CDR3: TGTGCCAGCAGTGATACGGGCAACTTGAACACTGAAGCTTTCTTT. Its protein is CASSDTGNLNTEAFF.

The chain is built from TRBV10-3 and TRBJ1-1; D is unclear. The germline CDR1 and CDR2 sequences are ENHRY and SYGVKD. V was pared by 6 bases and J by 2 bases, with 13 bases between. This CDR3 contains 14 residues. The CDR3 is CAIRQDTINTEAFF. The CDR3 DNA follows: TGTGCCATCAGGCAAGACACCATTAACACTGAAGCTTTCTTT.

This clone was detected many times. This sequence joins TRBV28 and TRBJ2-4; D gene uncertain. CDR1 and CDR2 from the germline V gene are MDHEN and SYDVKM. The CDR3 runs 13 residues. Trimming removed 7 bases from V and 0 bases from J, with 7 bases in between. The CDR3 sequence: CASNEEAKNIQYF. The CDR3 region has the DNA TGTGCCAGCAACGAGGAAGCCAAAAACATTCAGTACTTC.

This clone was observed at least ten times. This chain connects TRBV29-1 to TRBJ2-3; D uncertain. The CDR3 runs to 15 residues. Trimming took off 2 bases at V and 4 bases at J, with 16 bases between the two ends. CDR1 and CDR2 (germline): SQVTM, ANQGSEA. Written as DNA, the CDR3 is TGCAGCGTTGAAACCTCCAGATCTAAGGCAGATACGCAGTATTTT. Protein: CSVETSRSKADTQYF.

The genes are TRBV5-1 and TRBJ2-2; 10 positions agree with TRBD1. V was pared by 0 bases and J by 6 bases, with 5 bases of the junction left unmatched. The V gene's germline CDR1 is SGHRS and CDR2 YFSETQ. CDR3 length: 16 residues. In DNA form, the CDR3 reads TGCGCCAGCAGCTTGGTGACAGGGGGCGACCCCGGGGAGCTGTTTTTT. It specifies CASSLVTGGDPGELFF.

The chain joins TRBV5-1 to TRBJ2-5; D may correspond to TRBD1 or TRBD2 (5 bases each). CDR3 length equals 14 residues. Deletions cut 3 bases from V and 4 bases from J, with 13 bases between. Germline CDR1 is SGHRS and CDR2 is YFSETQ. CDR3 amino acids: CASSYVRGGETQYF. For the CDR3, the DNA is TGCGCCAGCAGCTATGTGAGGGGCGGAGAGACCCAGTACTTC.

This chain uses TRBV7-2 with TRBJ2-5; 7 bases fit TRBD1. With V trimmed by 5 bases and J by 5 bases, 5 bases remained unmatched. The CDR3 consists of 13 residues. Looked up from germline, CDR1 is SGHTA and CDR2 is FQGNSA. The DNA for the CDR3 is TGTGCCAGCAGCCTTGACAGGGACGAGACCCAGTACTTC. Translating it yields CASSLDRDETQYF.